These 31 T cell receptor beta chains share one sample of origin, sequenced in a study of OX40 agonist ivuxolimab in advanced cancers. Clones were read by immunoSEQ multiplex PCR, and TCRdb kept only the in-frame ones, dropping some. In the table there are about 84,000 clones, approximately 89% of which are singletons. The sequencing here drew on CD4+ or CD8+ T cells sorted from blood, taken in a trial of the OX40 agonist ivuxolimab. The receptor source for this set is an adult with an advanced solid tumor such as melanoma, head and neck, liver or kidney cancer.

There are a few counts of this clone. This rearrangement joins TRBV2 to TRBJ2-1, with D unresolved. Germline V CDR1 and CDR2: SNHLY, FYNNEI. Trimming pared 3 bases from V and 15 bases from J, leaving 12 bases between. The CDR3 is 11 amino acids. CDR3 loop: CASSEGFKRFF. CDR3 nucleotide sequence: TGTGCCAGCAGTGAGGGGTTCAAACGGTTCTTC. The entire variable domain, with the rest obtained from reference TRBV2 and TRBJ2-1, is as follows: EPEVTQTPSHQVTQMGQEVILRCVPISNHLYFYWYRQILGQKVEFLVSFYNNEISEKSEIFDDQFSVERPDGSNFTLKIRSTKLEDSAMYFCASSEGFKRFFGPGTRLTVL.

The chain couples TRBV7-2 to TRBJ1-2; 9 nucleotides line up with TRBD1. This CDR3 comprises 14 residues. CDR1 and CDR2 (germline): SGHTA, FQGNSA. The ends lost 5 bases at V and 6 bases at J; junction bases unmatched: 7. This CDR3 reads CASSHPGTGNGYTF. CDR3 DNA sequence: TGTGCCAGCAGCCATCCCGGGACAGGGAATGGCTACACCTTC. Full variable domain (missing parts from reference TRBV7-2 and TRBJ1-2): GAGVSQSPSNKVTEKGKDVELRCDPISGHTALYWYRQSLGQGLEFLIYFQGNSAPDKSGLPSDRFSAERTGGSVSTLTIQRTQQEDSAVYLCASSHPGTGNGYTFGSGTRLTVV.

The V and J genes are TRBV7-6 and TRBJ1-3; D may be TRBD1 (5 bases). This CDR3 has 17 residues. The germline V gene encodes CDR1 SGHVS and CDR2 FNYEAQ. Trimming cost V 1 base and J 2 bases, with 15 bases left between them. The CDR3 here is CASSLDKGPGPGNTIYF. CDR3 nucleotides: TGTGCCAGCAGCTTAGACAAGGGTCCGGGACCTGGAAACACCATATATTTT.

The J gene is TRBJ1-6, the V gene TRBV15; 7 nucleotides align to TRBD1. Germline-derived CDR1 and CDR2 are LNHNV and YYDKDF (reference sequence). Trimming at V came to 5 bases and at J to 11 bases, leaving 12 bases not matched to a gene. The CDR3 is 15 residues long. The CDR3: CATSLRTGFSAPLHF. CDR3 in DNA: TGTGCCACCAGCCTTCGGACAGGTTTTTCGGCACCCCTCCACTTT.

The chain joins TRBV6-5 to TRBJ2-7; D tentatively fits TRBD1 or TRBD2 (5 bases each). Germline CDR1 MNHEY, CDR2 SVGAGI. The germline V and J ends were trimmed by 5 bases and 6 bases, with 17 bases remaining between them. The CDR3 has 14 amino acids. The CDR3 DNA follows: TGTGCCAGCAGTCGTGTTACCGGGACCCCCGAGCAGTACTTC. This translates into CASSRVTGTPEQYF.

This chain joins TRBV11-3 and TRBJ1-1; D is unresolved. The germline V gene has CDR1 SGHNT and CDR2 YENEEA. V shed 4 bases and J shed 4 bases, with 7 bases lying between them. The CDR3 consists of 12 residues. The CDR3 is CASSSFGTEAFF. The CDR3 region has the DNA TGTGCCAGCAGCTCCTTTGGCACTGAAGCTTTCTTT.

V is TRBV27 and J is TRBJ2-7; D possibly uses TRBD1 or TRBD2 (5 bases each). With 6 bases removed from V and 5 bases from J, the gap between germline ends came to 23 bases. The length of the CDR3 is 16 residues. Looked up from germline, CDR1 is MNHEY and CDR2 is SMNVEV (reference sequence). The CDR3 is CASRPYGEGKRNEQYF. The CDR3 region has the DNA TGTGCCAGCAGACCCTATGGTGAGGGGAAGAGGAACGAGCAGTACTTC.

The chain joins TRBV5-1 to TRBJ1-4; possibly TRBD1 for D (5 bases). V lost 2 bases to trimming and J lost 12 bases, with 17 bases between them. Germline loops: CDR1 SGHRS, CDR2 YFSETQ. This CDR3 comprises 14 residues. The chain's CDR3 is CASSLGDAYEELFF. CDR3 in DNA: TGCGCCAGCAGCTTAGGGGACGCCTATGAGGAACTGTTTTTT.

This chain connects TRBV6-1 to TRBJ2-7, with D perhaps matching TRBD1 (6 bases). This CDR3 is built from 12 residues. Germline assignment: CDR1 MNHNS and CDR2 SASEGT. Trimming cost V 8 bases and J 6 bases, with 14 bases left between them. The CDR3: CASGYRDGEQYF. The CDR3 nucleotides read TGTGCCAGCGGATACAGGGATGGCGAGCAGTACTTC.

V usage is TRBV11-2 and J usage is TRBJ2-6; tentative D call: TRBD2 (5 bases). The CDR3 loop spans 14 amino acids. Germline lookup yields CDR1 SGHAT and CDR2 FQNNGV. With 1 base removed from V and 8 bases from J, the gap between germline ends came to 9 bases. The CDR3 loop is CASSLGRGTNVLTF. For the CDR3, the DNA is TGTGCCAGCAGCTTAGGTCGAGGGACCAACGTCCTGACTTTC.

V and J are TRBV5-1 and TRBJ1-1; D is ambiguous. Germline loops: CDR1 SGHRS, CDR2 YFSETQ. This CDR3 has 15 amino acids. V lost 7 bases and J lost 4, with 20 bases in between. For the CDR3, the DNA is TGCGCCAGCGGCCCGACGGCCCGGGTTGGCACTGAAGCTTTCTTT. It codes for CASGPTARVGTEAFF.

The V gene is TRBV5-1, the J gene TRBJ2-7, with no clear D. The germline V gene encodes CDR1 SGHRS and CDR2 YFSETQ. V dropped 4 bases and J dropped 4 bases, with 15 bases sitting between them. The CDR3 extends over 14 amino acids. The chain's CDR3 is CASSTDRPQYEQYF. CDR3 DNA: TGCGCCAGCAGCACAGATCGACCGCAGTACGAGCAGTACTTC.

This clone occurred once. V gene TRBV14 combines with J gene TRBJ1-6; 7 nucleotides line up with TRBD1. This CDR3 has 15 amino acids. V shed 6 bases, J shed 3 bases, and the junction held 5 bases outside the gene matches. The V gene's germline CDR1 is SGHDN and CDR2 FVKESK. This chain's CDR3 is CASRSTGIYNSPLHF. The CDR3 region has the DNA TGTGCCAGCAGATCGACAGGGATCTATAATTCACCCCTCCACTTT.

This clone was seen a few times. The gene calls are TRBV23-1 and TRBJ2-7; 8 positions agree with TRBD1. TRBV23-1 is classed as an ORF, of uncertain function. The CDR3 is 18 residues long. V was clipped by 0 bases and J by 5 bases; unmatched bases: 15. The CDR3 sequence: CASSQSNPLDRAKNEQYF. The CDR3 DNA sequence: TGCGCCAGCAGTCAATCGAACCCCCTGGACAGGGCCAAGAACGAGCAGTACTTC.

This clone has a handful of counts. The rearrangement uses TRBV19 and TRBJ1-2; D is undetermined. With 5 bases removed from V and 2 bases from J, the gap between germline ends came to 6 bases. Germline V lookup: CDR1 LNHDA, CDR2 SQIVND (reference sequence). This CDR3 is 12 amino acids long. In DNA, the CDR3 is TGTGCCAGTAGTCGGGCAAACTATGGCTACACCTTC. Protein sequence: CASSRANYGYTF.

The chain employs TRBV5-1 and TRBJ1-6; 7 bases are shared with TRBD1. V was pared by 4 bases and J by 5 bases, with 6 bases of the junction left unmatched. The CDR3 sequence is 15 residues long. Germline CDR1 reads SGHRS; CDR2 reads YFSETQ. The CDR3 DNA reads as TGCGCCAGCAGCCCGAGGGGGACAGATAATTCACCCCTCCACTTT. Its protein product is CASSPRGTDNSPLHF.

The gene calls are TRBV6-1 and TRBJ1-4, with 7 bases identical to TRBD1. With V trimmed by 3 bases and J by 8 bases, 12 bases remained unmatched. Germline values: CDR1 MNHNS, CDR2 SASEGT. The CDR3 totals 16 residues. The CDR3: CASSDPPTGRDEKLFF. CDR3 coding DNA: TGTGCCAGCAGTGACCCACCGACAGGGAGGGACGAAAAACTGTTTTTT.

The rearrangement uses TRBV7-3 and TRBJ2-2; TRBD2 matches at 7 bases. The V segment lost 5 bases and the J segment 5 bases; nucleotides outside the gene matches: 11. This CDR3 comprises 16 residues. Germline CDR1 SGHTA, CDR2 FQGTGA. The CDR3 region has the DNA TGTGCCAGCAGCCAAAGGGGAGGGGCCGGAACCGGGGAGCTGTTTTTT. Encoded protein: CASSQRGGAGTGELFF.

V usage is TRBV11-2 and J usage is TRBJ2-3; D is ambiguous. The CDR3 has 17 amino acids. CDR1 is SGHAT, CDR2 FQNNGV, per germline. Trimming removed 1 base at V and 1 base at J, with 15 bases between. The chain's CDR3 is CASSLVIVGSGTDTQYF. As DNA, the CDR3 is TGTGCCAGCAGCTTAGTTATTGTGGGATCGGGCACAGATACGCAGTATTTT.

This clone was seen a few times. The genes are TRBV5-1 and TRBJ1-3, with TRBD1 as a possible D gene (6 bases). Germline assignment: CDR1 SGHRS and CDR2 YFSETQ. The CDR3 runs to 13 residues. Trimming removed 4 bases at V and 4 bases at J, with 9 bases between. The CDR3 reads CASSRDNGNTIYF. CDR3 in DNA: TGCGCCAGCAGCAGGGACAACGGAAACACCATATATTTT.

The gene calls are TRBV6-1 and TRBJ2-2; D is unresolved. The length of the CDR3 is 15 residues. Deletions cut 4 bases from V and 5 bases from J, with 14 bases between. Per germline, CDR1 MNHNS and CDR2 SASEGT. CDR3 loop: CASSVSAMGTGELFF. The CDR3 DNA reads TGTGCCAGCAGTGTATCTGCGATGGGGACCGGGGAGCTGTTTTTT.

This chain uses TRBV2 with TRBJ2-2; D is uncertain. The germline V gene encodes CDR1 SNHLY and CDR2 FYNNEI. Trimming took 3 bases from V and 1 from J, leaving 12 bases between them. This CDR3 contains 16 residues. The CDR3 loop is CASSDSRAKNTGELFF. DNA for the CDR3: TGTGCCAGCAGTGACAGTAGAGCCAAGAACACCGGGGAGCTGTTTTTT. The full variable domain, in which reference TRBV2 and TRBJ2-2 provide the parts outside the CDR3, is EPEVTQTPSHQVTQMGQEVILRCVPISNHLYFYWYRQILGQKVEFLVSFYNNEISEKSEIFDDQFSVERPDGSNFTLKIRSTKLEDSAMYFCASSDSRAKNTGELFFGEGSRLTVL.

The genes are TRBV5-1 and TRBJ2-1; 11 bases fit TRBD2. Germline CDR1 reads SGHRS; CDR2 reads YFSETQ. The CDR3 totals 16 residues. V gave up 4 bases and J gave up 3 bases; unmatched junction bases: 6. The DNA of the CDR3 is TGCGCCAGCAGCCCCTTAGCGGGAGGGTTCTACAATGAGCAGTTCTTC. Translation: CASSPLAGGFYNEQFF.

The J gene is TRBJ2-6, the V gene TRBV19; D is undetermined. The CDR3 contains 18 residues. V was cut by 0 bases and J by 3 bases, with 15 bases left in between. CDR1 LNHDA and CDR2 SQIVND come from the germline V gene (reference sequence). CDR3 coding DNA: TGTGCCAGTAGTATAGAGGAATGGGGATCTGGTGGGGCCAACGTCCTGACTTTC. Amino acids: CASSIEEWGSGGANVLTF. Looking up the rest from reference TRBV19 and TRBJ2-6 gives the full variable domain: DGGITQSPKYLFRKEGQNVTLSCEQNLNHDAMYWYRQDPGQGLRLIYYSQIVNDFQKGDIAEGYSVSREKKESFPLTVTSAQKNPTAFYLCASSIEEWGSGGANVLTFGAGSRLTVL.

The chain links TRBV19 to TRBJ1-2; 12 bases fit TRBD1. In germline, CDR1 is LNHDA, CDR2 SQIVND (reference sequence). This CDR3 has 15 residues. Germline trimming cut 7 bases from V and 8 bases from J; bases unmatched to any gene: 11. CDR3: CASTSAGTGGEGYTF. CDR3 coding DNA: TGTGCCAGTACCTCAGCCGGGACAGGGGGCGAAGGCTACACCTTC.

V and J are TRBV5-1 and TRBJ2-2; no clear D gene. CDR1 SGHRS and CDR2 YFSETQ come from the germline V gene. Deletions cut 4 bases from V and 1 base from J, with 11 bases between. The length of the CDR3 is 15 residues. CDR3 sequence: CASSPWTGNTGELFF. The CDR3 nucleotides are TGCGCCAGCAGCCCTTGGACCGGGAACACCGGGGAGCTGTTTTTT.

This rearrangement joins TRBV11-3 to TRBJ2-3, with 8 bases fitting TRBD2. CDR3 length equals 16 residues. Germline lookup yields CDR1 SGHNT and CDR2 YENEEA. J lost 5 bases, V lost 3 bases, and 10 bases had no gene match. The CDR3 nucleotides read TGTGCCAGCAGCTTGGGGCGGGTTAGCGGGGTAGATACGCAGTATTTT. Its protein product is CASSLGRVSGVDTQYF. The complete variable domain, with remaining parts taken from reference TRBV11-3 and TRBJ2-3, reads EAGVVQSPRYKIIEKKQPVAFWCNPISGHNTLYWYLQNLGQGPELLIRYENEEAVDDSQLPKDRFSAERLKGVDSTLKIQPAELGDSAVYLCASSLGRVSGVDTQYFGPGTRLTVL.

CDR3 sequence: CAWRKDSNQPQHF. CDR3 coding DNA: TGTGCCTGGAGGAAGGATTCCAATCAGCCCCAGCATTTT. V gene TRBV30 combines with J gene TRBJ1-5; D remains ambiguous. Germline CDR1 GTSNPN, CDR2 SVGIG (reference sequence). The CDR3 spans 13 residues. V shed 3 bases and J shed 3 bases, with 9 bases lying between them. The whole variable domain, remainder taken from reference TRBV30 and TRBJ1-5, is SQTIHQWPATLVQPVGSPLSLECTVEGTSNPNLYWYRQAAGRGLQLLFYSVGIGQISSEVPQNLSASRPQDRQFILSSKKLLLSDSGFYLCAWRKDSNQPQHFGDGTRLSIL.

The CDR3 DNA reads as TGTGCCAGCAGCGAGTCAGGGGGCCTGGAGACCCAGTACTTC. Residues: CASSESGGLETQYF. This chain connects TRBV11-3 to TRBJ2-5, with 8 bases identical to TRBD1. Germline-derived CDR1 and CDR2 are SGHNT and YENEEA. With 5 bases clipped from V and 5 bases from J, the junction kept 7 bases outside the gene matches. This CDR3 is 14 amino acids long.

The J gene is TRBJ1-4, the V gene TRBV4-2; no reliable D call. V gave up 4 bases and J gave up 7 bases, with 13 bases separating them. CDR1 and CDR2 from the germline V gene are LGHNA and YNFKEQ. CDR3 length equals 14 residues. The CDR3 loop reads CASSLISRGEKLFF. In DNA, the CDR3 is TGTGCCAGCAGCCTTATCAGCCGGGGTGAAAAACTGTTTTTT.

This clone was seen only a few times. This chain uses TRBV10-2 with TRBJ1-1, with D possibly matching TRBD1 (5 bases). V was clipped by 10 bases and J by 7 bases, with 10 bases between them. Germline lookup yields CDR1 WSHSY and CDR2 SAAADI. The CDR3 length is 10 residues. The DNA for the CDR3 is TGCGCCACAAGGGACGGTGAAGCTTTCTTT. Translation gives CATRDGEAFF.